This is a list of T cell receptor beta chains from one sample in a study of cytomegalovirus exposure and HLA in healthy donors. The method was immunoSEQ multiplex PCR; TCRdb's version includes in-frame clones alone and lacks a portion of them. This sample has fewer than 150,000 clones, with 15% found just once. The specimen sequenced was PBMCs. Every receptor here comes from a woman between 18 and 29 years old in good health and CMV-seronegative. The CDR3 runs from the conserved cysteine through the conserved F or W. Fields, in order: V gene, CDR3 protein.

TRBV27	CASRPRNMNTEAFF
TRBV18	CASSKGQGSKEKLFF
TRBV28	CASSSGQGNTEAFF
TRBV2	CASSINEQFF
TRBV2	CASSDVGQGNTEAFF
TRBV6-5	CASSYSSGLAVYEQYF
TRBV6-6	CASSYRQGSTDTQYF
TRBV4-1	CASSQGPGASRHEQFF
TRBV29-1	CSPPGGARDTQYF
TRBV7-9	CASSLRTAFSYGYTF
TRBV28	CASSWTSGSYNEQFF
TRBV7-9	CASSAGSGTSTDTQYF
TRBV5-1	CASTRGQGVNYEQYF
TRBV9	CASSAPSGKSYNEQFF
TRBV7-9	CASSLGGGLDYGYTF
TRBV2	CASRGQTYEQYF
TRBV30	CAWSVTTGANEQFF
TRBV6-5	CASRVGGSSYEQYF
TRBV27	CASAGQGGTARQPQHF
TRBV30	CAWDGVAQTGELFF
TRBV15	CATSRARDRGEKLFF
TRBV10-2	CASRQGDTEAFF
TRBV29-1	CSVRTGVEKLFF
TRBV25-1	CASSEWTGGTDTQYF
TRBV5-1	CASSLWSSGGTDTQYF
TRBV28	CATIPGDSSYEQYF
TRBV15	CATSNPTGGWSYNEQFF
TRBV19	CASTARGAAGELFF
TRBV5-4	CASSPGTQETQYF
TRBV9	CASSDPLAGDARNTGELFF
TRBV28	CASPATRTGDKWTEAFF
TRBV6-5	CASSPGQGNNQPQHF
TRBV5-1	CASSLGKTSGTRYYEQFF
TRBV13	CASSLETPSEGLADYEQYF
TRBV25-1	CASSDHRRGDSYEQYF
TRBV5-1	CASSLSSSGNTIYF
TRBV6-1	CASSEAFRGRLNYGYTF
TRBV19	CASSIGRPGRGSSGYTF
TRBV28	CASSKRGGSNQPQHF
TRBV27	CASSLSSRMGLNYGYTF
TRBV12-1	CASSLRQRDYEQYF
TRBV10-3	CAISDYASGGGEQYF
TRBV4-1	CASSQDAHVNYGYTF
TRBV27	CASSLSFDSGNTIYF
TRBV9	CASSTSNTEAFF
TRBV25-1	CASSESDTPKPQHF
TRBV25-1	CASSADFYGYTF
TRBV30	CAWCPRGLDYEQYF
TRBV5-4	CASSPGTSRGSTGELFF
TRBV7-6	CASSLQATQVNEQFF
TRBV2	CASRLRVGVPNYGYTF
TRBV7-9	CASSLDKRETQYF
TRBV15	CATSRRRPGQDYGYTF
TRBV4-1	CASSWTGDGTEAFF